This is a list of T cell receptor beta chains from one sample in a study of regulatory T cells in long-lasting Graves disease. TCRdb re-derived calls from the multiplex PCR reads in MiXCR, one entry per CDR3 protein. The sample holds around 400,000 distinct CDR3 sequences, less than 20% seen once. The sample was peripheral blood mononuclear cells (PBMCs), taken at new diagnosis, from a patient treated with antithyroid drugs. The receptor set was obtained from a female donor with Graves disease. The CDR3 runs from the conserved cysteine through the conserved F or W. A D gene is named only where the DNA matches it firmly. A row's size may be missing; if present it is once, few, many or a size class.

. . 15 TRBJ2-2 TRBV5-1 TGCGCCAGCAATATCGGGAACGGTAACACCGGGGAGCTGTTTTTT CASNIGNGNTGELFF
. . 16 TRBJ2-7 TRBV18 TGTGCCAGCTCAGTCTCCGGGACTTCCAGCTCCTACGAGCAGTACTTC CASSVSGTSSSYEQYF
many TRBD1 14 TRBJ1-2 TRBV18 TGTGCCAGCTCACCCGGGACAGGGTACGATGGCTACACCTTC CASSPGTGYDGYTF
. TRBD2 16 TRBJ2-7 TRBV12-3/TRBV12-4 TGTGCCAGCAGTTTAGGGGCTAGCGGGGATGCTTTCGAGCAGTACTTC CASSLGASGDAFEQYF
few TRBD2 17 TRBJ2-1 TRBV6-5 TGTGCCAGCAGTTTTCCCCGGGGTAGCGGGGGGGCCGGTGAGCAGTTCTTC CASSFPRGSGGAGEQFF
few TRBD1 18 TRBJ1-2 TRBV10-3 TGTGCCATCAGTGGGGGTGGGACAGGGTTCGCCCCCCACTATGGCTACACCTTC CAISGGGTGFAPHYGYTF
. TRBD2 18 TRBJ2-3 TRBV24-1 TGTGCCACCAGTGACCATCGGACTAGCGGGGGGTCCACAGATACGCAGTATTTT CATSDHRTSGGSTDTQYF
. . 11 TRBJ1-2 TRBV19 TGTGCCAGTAGTATGTTCTATGGCTACACCTTC CASSMFYGYTF
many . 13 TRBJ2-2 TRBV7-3 TGTGCCAGCAGCCTAATCACCACCGGGGAGCTGTTTTTT CASSLITTGELFF
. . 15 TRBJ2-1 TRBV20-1 TGCAGTGCGGGAACAGGGAGTGACGCTAACAATGAGCAGTTCTTC CSAGTGSDANNEQFF
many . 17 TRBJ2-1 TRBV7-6 TGTGCCAGCAGCCCTGAGGACTACCCCCTAGCCTACAATGAGCAGTTCTTC CASSPEDYPLAYNEQFF
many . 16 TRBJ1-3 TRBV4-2 TGTGCCAGCAGCCCACCTGCCAGACCTTCCGGAAACACCATATATTTT CASSPPARPSGNTIYF
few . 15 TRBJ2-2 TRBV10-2 TGCGCCAGCAGTGAAAGGTGGACGAACACCGGGGAGCTGTTTTTT CASSERWTNTGELFF
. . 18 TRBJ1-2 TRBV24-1 TGTGCCACCAGCGAGACTAGCTCGGGCAGGGACCCCTATGTGGGCTACACCTTC CATSETSSGRDPYVGYTF
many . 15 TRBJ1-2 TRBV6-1 TGTGCCAGCAGTGAAGCGCTGATCGACACCTATGGCTACACCTTC CASSEALIDTYGYTF
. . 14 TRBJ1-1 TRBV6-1 TGTGCCAGCAGTGACGGGTGGGTGAGCACTGAAGCTTTCTTT CASSDGWVSTEAFF
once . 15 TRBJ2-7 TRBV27 TGTGCCAGCAGGGGCGGGACACTGCGAAACTACGAGCAGTACTTC CASRGGTLRNYEQYF
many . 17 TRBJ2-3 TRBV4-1 TGCGCCAGCAGCCATTTCGTGAGAGCTACTAGCACAGATACGCAGTATTTT CASSHFVRATSTDTQYF
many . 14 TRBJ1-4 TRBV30 TGTGCCTGGAGTGTACAGGGCCCAAATGAAAAACTGTTTTTT CAWSVQGPNEKLFF
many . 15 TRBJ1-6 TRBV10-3 TGTGCCATCAGTGAGTTAGCAGGGTTAGATTCACCCCTCCACTTT CAISELAGLDSPLHF
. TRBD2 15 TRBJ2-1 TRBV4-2 TGTGCCAGCAGCCAAGGGGCGCGGGAGAGCAATGAGCAGTTCTTC CASSQGARESNEQFF
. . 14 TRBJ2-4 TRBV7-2 TGTGCCAGCAGCCCGCGGGGTGGCGAAAACATTCAGTACTTC CASSPRGGENIQYF